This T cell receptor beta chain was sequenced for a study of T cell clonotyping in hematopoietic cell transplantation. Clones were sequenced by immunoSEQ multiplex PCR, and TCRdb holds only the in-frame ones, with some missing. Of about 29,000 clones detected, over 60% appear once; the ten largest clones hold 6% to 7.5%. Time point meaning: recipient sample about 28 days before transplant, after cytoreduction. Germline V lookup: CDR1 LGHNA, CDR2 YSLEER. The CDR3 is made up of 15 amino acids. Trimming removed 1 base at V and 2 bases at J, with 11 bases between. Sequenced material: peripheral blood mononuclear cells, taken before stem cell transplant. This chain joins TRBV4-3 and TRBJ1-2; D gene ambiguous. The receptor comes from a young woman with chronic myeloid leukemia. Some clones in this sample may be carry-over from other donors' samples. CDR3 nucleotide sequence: TGCGCCAGCAGCCAAGCGATCGGGGAGAACTATGGCTACACCTTC. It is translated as CASSQAIGENYGYTF.